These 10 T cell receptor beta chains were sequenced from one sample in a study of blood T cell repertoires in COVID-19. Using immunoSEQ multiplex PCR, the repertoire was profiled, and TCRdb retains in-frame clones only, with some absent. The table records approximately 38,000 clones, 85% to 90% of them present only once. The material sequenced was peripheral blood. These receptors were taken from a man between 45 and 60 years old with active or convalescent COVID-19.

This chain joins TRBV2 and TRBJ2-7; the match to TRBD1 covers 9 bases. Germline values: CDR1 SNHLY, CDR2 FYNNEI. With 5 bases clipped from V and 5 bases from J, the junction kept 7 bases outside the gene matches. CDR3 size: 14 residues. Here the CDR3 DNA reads TGTGCCAGCAGTTCCGGGACAGGGATTGACGAGCAGTACTTC. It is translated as CASSSGTGIDEQYF.

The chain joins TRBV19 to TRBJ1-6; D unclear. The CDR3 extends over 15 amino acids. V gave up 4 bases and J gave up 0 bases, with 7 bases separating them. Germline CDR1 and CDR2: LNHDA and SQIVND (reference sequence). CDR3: CASSSGGSYNSPLHF. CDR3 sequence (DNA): TGTGCCAGTAGTAGCGGTGGCTCCTATAATTCACCCCTCCACTTT.

The CDR3 region has the DNA TGTGCCAGCAGCGCCTTCCACAGGGCAAACTATGGCTACACCTTC. It translates to CASSAFHRANYGYTF. The chain couples TRBV4-2 to TRBJ1-2; the D gene is possibly TRBD1 (6 bases). Trimming took off 5 bases at V and 2 bases at J, with 15 bases between the two ends. This CDR3 is 15 amino acids long. The V gene's germline CDR1 is LGHNA and CDR2 YNFKEQ.

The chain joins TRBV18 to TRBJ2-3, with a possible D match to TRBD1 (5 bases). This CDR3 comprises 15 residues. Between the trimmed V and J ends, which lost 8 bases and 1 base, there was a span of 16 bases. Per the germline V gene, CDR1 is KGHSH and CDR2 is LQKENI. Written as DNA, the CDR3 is TGTGCCAGCCGACTGCAGGGTTTGCGCACAGATACGCAGTATTTT. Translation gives CASRLQGLRTDTQYF.

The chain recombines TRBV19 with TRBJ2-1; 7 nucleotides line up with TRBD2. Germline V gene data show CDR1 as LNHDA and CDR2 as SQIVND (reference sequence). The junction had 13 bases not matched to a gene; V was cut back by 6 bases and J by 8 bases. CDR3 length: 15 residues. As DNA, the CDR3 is TGTGCCAGTAGCCAATCGGCGGGAGCCTCACATGAGCAGTTCTTC. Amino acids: CASSQSAGASHEQFF.

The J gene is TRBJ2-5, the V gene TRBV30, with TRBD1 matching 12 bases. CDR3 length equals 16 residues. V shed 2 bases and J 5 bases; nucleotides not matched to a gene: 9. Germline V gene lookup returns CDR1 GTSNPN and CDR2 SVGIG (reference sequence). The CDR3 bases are TGTGCCTGGAGTAGCGGGACAGGGGGCGCGGGGGAGACCCAGTACTTC. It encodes CAWSSGTGGAGETQYF.

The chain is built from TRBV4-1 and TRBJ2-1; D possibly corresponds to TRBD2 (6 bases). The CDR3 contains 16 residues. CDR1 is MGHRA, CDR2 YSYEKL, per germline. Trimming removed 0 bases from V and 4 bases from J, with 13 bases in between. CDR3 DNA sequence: TGCGCCAGCAGCCAAGAGCCCCCCGGGGGTTACAATGAGCAGTTCTTC. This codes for CASSQEPPGGYNEQFF.

CDR3 sequence: CASSGYRGQTAAFF. The CDR3 DNA reads TGTGCCAGCAGTGGCTACAGGGGGCAAACGGCGGCTTTCTTT. The chain recombines TRBV2 with TRBJ1-1, with TRBD1 matching over 9 bases. The CDR3 is 14 residues long. V was pared by 4 bases and J by 11 bases, with 11 bases of the junction left unmatched. From germline, CDR1 is SNHLY and CDR2 FYNNEI.

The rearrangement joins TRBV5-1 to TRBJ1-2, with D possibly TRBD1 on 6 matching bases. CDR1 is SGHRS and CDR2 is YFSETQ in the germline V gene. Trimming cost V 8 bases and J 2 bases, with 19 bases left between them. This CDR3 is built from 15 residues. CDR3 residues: CASRRTETQNYGYTF. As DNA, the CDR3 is TGCGCCAGTAGAAGGACAGAAACACAGAACTATGGCTACACCTTC. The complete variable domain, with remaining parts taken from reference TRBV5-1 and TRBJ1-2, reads KAGVTQTPRYLIKTRGQQVTLSCSPISGHRSVSWYQQTPGQGLQFLFEYFSETQRNKGNFPGRFSGRQFSNSRSEMNVSTLELGDSALYLCASRRTETQNYGYTFGSGTRLTVV.

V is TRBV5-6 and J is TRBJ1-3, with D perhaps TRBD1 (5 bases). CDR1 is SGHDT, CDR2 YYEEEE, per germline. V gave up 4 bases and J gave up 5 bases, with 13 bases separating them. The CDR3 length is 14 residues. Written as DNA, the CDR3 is TGTGCCAGCAGCCCCCCGGGGGTGCGAAACACCATATATTTT. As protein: CASSPPGVRNTIYF.